A single count supports the clone carrying this T cell receptor (beta chain). Its antigen is not known. The data stem from a study of shared clonotypes between healthy human individuals. Study summary: Researchers drew samples from two women and a few men aged 18 to 49. Whole-study findings and limits: Larger richness was generally estimated for naive than memory subsets. Non-shared clonotypes had lower generation probabilities than those shared by all four donors.

Original data processing: Junction-only sequences without quality scores were provided by ImmunoSEQ, so filtering was different. Sequencing used immunoSEQ multiplex PCR; TCRdb keeps in-frame clones, though not all of them. V and J calls plus clone size are reproduced from that table; the DNA served to infer D and trimming. In the table there are just under 350,000 clones, around 70% of which are singletons. The V gene lost 3 bases and the J gene lost 1 base, with 12 bases spanning the gap. This CDR3 is 15 amino acids long. Germline V gene data show CDR1 as SNHLY and CDR2 as FYNNEI. V usage is TRBV2 and J usage is TRBJ1-1, with D possibly matching TRBD1 (6 bases). The receptor was isolated from a man younger than 45 in good health. Sample: memory CD4+ T cells sorted from blood. Subset given: CD45RA-negative fraction. CDR3: CASSDLGARNTEAFF. The CDR3 bases are TGTGCCAGCAGTGATTTGGGGGCGCGGAACACTGAAGCTTTCTTT. Complete variable domain (other parts from reference TRBV2 and TRBJ1-1): EPEVTQTPSHQVTQMGQEVILRCVPISNHLYFYWYRQILGQKVEFLVSFYNNEISEKSEIFDDQFSVERPDGSNFTLKIRSTKLEDSAMYFCASSDLGARNTEAFFGQGTRLTVV.